These 2 T cell receptor beta chains were sequenced from one sample in a study of T-cell reconstitution after alpha-beta-depleted transplantation in children. The library targeted TCRbeta and was prepared with unique molecular identifiers. TCRdb reprocessed the PCR reads via MiXCR and lists one record per CDR3 protein. The sample lists under 750,000 distinct CDR3 sequences, approximately 22% occurring once. The sample in question was PBMCs, mostly from graft donor cells, obtained 360 days after TCRalphabeta/CD19-depleted stem cell transplant. The source is a boy in the first two years of life who had a stem cell transplant for acute myeloid leukemia, so the T cells may come from the graft donor.

The sample holds a few counts of this clonotype. CDR3 residues: CASSQQQGLNTEAFF. CDR3 in DNA: TGTGCCAGCAGCCAACAACAGGGTCTGAACACTGAAGCTTTCTTT. The V and J genes are TRBV7-9 and TRBJ1-1, with D maybe TRBD1 (6 bases). The CDR3 runs to 15 residues. V was shortened by 5 bases and J by 0 bases, with 13 bases between the two germline ends. Germline V gene sequence: CDR1 SEHNR, CDR2 FQNEAQ (reference sequence).

This clonotype was observed many times. The chain couples TRBV28 to TRBJ1-2; D is unresolved. V was cut by 8 bases and J by 9 bases, with 13 bases left in between. Germline loops: CDR1 MDHEN, CDR2 SYDVKM. The CDR3 is 11 residues long. The CDR3 reads CASHDHISYTF. The CDR3 DNA reads TGTGCCAGCCACGATCATATCAGCTACACCTTC.